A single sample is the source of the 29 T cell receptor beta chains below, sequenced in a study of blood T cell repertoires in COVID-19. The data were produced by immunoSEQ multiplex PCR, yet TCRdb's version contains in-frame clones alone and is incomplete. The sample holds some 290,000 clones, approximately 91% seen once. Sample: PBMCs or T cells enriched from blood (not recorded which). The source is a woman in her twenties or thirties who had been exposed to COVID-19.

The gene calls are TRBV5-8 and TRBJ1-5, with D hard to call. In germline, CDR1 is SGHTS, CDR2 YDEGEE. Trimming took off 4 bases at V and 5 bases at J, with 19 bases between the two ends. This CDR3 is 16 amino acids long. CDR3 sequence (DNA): TGTGCCAGCAGCCCGATGAGGTCGGGGAACGATCAGCCCCAGCATTTT. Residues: CASSPMRSGNDQPQHF.

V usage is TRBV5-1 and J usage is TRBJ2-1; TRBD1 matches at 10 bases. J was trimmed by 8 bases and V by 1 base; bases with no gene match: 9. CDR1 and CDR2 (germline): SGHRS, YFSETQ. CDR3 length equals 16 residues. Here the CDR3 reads CASSLRSRDRGDEQFF. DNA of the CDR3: TGCGCCAGCAGCTTGCGGTCCCGGGACAGGGGTGATGAGCAGTTCTTC.

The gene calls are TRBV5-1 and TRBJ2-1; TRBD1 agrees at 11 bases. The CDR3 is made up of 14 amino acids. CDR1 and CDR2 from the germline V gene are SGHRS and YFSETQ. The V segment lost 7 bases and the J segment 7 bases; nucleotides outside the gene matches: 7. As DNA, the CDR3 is TGCGCCAGCGGAGGACAGGGGGCTTCAAATGAGCAGTTCTTC. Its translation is CASGGQGASNEQFF.

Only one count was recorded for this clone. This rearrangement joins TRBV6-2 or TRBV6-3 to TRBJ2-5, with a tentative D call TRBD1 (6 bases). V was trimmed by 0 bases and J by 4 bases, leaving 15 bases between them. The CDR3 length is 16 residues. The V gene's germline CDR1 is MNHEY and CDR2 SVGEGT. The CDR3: CASSYSSFRQVETQYF. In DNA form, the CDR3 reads TGTGCCAGCAGTTACTCGAGCTTCAGACAGGTAGAGACCCAGTACTTC.

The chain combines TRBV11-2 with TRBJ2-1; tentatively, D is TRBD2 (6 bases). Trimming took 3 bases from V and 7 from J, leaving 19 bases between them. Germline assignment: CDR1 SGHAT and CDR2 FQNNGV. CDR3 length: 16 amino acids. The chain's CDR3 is CASSLRPRAGGNEQFF. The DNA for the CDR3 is TGTGCCAGCAGCTTGAGGCCCCGGGCCGGAGGGAATGAGCAGTTCTTC.

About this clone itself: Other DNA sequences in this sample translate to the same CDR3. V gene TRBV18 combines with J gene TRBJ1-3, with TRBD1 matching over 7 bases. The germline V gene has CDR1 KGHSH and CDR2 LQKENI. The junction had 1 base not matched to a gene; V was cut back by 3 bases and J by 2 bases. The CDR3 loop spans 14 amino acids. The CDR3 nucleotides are TGTGCCAGCTCACCCGACAGGGCTGGAAACACCATATATTTT. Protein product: CASSPDRAGNTIYF.

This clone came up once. The CDR3 DNA reads TGTGCCAGCACTTCGGGATACAATTCACCCCTCCACTTT. Its translation is CASTSGYNSPLHF. The chain couples TRBV2 to TRBJ1-6; no firm D call. Trimming cost V 7 bases and J 7 bases, with 11 bases left between them. Germline V lookup: CDR1 SNHLY, CDR2 FYNNEI. This CDR3 has 13 amino acids. The full variable domain, rest sourced from reference TRBV2 and TRBJ1-6, is EPEVTQTPSHQVTQMGQEVILRCVPISNHLYFYWYRQILGQKVEFLVSFYNNEISEKSEIFDDQFSVERPDGSNFTLKIRSTKLEDSAMYFCASTSGYNSPLHFGNGTRLTVT.

CDR3 region: CASSHPGVGYEQYF. The DNA for the CDR3 is TGTGCCAGCAGCCACCCCGGGGTAGGGTACGAGCAGTACTTC. The chain recombines TRBV14 with TRBJ2-7, with D perhaps TRBD2 (5 bases). The germline gives CDR1 SGHDN, CDR2 FVKESK. V lost 3 bases and J 4 bases, leaving 13 bases between the germline ends. The CDR3 length is 14 residues.

Here the CDR3 reads CASSAGQGARVGYLGEQYF. The DNA for the CDR3 is TGTGCCAGCAGTGCAGGGCAGGGGGCAAGAGTTGGGTACCTGGGGGAGCAGTACTTC. V gene TRBV6-1 combines with J gene TRBJ2-7; 8 bases map to TRBD1. The CDR3 spans 19 residues. V lost 4 bases and J lost 7; bases outside the gene matches: 24. Germline V gene sequence: CDR1 MNHNS, CDR2 SASEGT.

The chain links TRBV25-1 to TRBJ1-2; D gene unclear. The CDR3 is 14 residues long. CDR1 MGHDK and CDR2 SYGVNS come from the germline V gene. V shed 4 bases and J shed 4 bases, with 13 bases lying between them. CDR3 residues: CASSAQTSIYGYTF. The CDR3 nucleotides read TGTGCCAGCAGTGCACAGACAAGTATCTATGGCTACACCTTC.

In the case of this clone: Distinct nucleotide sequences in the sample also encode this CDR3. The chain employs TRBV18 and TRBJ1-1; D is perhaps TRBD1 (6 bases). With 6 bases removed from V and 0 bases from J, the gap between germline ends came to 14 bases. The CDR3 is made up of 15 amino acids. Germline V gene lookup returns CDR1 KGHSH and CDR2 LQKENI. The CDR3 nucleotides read TGTGCCAGCTCCCCCAGGGGAGGGATGAACACTGAAGCTTTCTTT. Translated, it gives CASSPRGGMNTEAFF.

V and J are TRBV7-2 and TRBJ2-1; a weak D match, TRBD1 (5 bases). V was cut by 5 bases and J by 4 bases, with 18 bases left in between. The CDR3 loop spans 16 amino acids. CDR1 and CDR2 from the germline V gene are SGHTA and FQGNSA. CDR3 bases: TGTGCCAGCAGCCTTAGGGGCGGCGTCGGGTACAATGAGCAGTTCTTC. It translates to CASSLRGGVGYNEQFF.

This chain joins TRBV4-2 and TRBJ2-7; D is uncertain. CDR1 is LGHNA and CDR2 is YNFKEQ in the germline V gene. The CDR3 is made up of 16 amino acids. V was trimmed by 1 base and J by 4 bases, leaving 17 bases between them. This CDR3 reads CASSQVSAGLPYEQYF. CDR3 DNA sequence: TGTGCCAGCAGCCAAGTGTCGGCAGGTCTTCCTTACGAGCAGTACTTC.

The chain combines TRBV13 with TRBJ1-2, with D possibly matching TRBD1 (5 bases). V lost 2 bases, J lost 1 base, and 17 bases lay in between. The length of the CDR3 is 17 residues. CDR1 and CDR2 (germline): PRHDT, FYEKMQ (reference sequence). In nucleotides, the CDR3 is TGTGCCAGCAGCTTATCTGATCAAGGGGTTCATAACTATGGCTACACCTTC. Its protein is CASSLSDQGVHNYGYTF.

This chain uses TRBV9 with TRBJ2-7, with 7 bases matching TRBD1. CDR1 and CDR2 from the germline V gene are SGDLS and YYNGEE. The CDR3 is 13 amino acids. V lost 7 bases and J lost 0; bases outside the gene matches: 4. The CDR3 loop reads CASGGQSSYEQYF. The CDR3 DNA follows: TGTGCCAGCGGGGGACAGAGCTCCTACGAGCAGTACTTC.

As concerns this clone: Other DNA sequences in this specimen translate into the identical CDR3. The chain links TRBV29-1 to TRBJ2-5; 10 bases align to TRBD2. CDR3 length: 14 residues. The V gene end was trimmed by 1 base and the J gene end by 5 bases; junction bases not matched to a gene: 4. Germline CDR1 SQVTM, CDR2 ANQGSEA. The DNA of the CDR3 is TGCAGCGTTGAAGTAGCGGGGGGCCCGGAGACCCAGTACTTC. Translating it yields CSVEVAGGPETQYF.

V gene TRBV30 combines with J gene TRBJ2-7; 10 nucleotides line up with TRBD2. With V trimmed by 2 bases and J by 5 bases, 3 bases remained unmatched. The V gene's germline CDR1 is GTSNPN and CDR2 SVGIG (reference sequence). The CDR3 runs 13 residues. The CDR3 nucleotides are TGTGCCTGGAGTATAGCGGGGGGACACGAGCAGTACTTC. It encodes CAWSIAGGHEQYF.

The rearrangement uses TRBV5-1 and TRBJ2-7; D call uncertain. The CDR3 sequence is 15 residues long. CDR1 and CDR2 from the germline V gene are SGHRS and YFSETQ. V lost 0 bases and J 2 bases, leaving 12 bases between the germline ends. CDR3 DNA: TGCGCCAGCAGCTTGGAGGCAGGTTACACCTACGAGCAGTACTTC. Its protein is CASSLEAGYTYEQYF.

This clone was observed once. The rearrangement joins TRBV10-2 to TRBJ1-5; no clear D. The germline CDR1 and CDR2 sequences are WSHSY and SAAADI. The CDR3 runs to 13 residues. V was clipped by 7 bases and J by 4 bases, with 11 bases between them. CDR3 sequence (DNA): TGCGCCAGCACACATGTCGGGAATCAGCCCCAGCATTTT. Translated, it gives CASTHVGNQPQHF.

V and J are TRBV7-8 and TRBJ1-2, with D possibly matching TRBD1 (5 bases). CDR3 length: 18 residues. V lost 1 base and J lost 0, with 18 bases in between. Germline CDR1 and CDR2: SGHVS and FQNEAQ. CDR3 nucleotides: TGTGCCAGCAGCTTAGTTTACGACAGATGGGAAGCTAACTATGGCTACACCTTC. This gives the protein CASSLVYDRWEANYGYTF.

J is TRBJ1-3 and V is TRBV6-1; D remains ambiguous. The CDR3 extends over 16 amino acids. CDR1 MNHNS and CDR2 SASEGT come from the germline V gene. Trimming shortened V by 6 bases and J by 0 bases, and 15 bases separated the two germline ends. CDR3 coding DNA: TGTGCCAGCAGAGAACAAAAATCCAGCTCTGGAAACACCATATATTTT. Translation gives CASREQKSSSGNTIYF.

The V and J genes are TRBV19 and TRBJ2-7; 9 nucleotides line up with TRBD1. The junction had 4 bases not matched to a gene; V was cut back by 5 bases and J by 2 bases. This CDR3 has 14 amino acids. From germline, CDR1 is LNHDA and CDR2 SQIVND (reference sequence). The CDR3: CASSHGQGPYEQYF. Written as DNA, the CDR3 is TGTGCCAGTAGTCACGGACAGGGGCCCTACGAGCAGTACTTC.

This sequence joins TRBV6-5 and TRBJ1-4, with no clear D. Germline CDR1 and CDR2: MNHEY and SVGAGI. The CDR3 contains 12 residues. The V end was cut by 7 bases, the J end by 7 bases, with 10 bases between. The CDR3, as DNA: TGTGCCAGCAAGCGGCCAGGTGAAAAACTGTTTTTT. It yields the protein CASKRPGEKLFF.

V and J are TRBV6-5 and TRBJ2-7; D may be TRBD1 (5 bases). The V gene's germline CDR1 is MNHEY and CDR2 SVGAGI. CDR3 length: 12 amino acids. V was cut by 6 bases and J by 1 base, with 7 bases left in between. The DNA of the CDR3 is TGTGCCAGCAGGACAGTTTCCTACGAGCAGTACTTC. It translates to CASRTVSYEQYF.

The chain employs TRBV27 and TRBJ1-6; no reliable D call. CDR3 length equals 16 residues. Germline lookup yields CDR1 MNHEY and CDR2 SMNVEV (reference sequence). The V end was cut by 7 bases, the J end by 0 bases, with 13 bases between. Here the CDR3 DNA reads TGTGCCAGCAAAGAAGACAAACACTCCTATAATTCACCCCTCCACTTT. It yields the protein CASKEDKHSYNSPLHF.

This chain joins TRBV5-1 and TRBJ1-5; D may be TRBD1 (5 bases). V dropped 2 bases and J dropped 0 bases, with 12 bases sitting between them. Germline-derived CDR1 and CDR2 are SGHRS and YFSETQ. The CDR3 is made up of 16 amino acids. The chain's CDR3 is CASSFTGSYSNQPQHF. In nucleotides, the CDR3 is TGCGCCAGCAGCTTTACAGGATCCTATAGCAATCAGCCCCAGCATTTT.

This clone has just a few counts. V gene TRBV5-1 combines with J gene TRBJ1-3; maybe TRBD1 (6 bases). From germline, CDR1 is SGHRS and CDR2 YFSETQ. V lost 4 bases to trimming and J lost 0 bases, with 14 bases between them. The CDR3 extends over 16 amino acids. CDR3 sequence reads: CASSEGQPSSGNTIYF. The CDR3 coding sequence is TGCGCCAGCAGCGAAGGACAGCCGAGCTCTGGAAACACCATATATTTT.

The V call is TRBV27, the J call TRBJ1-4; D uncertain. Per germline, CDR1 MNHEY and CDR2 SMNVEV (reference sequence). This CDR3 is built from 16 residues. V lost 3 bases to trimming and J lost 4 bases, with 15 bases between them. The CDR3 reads CASSFGRGGINEKLFF. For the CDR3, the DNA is TGTGCCAGCAGTTTTGGGCGGGGAGGGATTAATGAAAAACTGTTTTTT.

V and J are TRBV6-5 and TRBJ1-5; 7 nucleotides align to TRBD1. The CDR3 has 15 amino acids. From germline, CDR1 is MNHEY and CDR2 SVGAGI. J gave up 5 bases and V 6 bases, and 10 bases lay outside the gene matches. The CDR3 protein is CASRPRQGWDQPQHF. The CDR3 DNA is TGTGCCAGCAGGCCTAGACAGGGTTGGGATCAGCCCCAGCATTTT.